This T cell receptor (beta chain) is drawn from a study of cytomegalovirus exposure and HLA in healthy donors. A word on this clone: Its antigen remains unknown.

The CDR3 loop spans 16 amino acids. Unmatched junction bases numbered 3, after V lost 4 bases and J lost 1 base. Germline CDR1 reads SGHAT; CDR2 reads FQDESV (reference sequence). Researchers ran the PCR with 60 Vbeta and 13 Jbeta primers. The assay was immunoSEQ multiplex PCR, and TCRdb's table has in-frame clones only and misses some. Among about 160,000 clones, about 78% were seen once, and the ten largest hold approximately 1.5%. Study-wide findings and caveats: A later analysis found TCR association rates differed by HLA locus, highest for DRB1 and lowest for HLA-C.

The sequence came from a male donor in good health and CMV-seronegative. The rearrangement uses TRBV11-1 and TRBJ2-6; 8 bases map to TRBD1. Sequencing was performed on PBMCs. The CDR3 region is CASSSTGVSGANVLTF. CDR3 DNA: TGTGCCAGCAGCTCGACAGGGGTGTCTGGGGCCAACGTCCTGACTTTC.